Shown below are 26 T cell receptor beta chains from a single sample sequenced in a study of cytomegalovirus exposure and HLA in healthy donors. Profiled with immunoSEQ multiplex PCR; TCRdb holds only in-frame clones, not every one. The table lists more than 110,000 clones, roughly nine tenths of them singletons. Sequenced material: PBMCs. Source of these receptors: a man aged 18 to 29 in good health and CMV-seronegative.

The chain is built from TRBV30 and TRBJ2-1; 13 bases fit TRBD2. The CDR3 covers 15 residues. The germline V gene encodes CDR1 GTSNPN and CDR2 SVGIG (reference sequence). The V and J ends lost 5 bases and 4 bases, in that order; junction bases with no gene match: 5. CDR3 sequence (DNA): TGTGCCTGGGGAGGACTAGCGGGAGTATACAATGAGCAGTTCTTC. Its translation: CAWGGLAGVYNEQFF.

The rearrangement links TRBV5-1 to TRBJ2-4; no reliable D call. The germline V gene encodes CDR1 SGHRS and CDR2 YFSETQ. CDR3 size: 17 residues. Trimming took 0 bases from V and 1 from J, leaving 14 bases between them. The CDR3 spells CASSLGPAEPAKNIQYF. CDR3 DNA: TGCGCCAGCAGCTTGGGTCCCGCGGAGCCGGCCAAAAACATTCAGTACTTC.

The chain joins TRBV13 to TRBJ1-3; possible D gene TRBD1, 5 bases. Between the trimmed V and J ends, which lost 3 bases and 4 bases, there was a span of 13 bases. The CDR3 consists of 15 residues. CDR1 is PRHDT, CDR2 FYEKMQ, per germline (reference sequence). The CDR3 loop is CASSFTGTSGNTIYF. CDR3 sequence (DNA): TGTGCCAGCAGCTTCACCGGGACTTCGGGAAACACCATATATTTT. The full variable domain, with the rest looked up from reference TRBV13 and TRBJ1-3, is AAGVIQSPRHLIKEKRETATLKCYPIPRHDTVYWYQQGPGQDPQFLISFYEKMQSDKGSIPDRFSAQQFSDYHSELNMSSLELGDSALYFCASSFTGTSGNTIYFGEGSWLTVV.

This clone was seen a single time. The chain joins TRBV7-6 to TRBJ1-1; D is perhaps TRBD1 (5 bases). The CDR3 runs 16 residues. Between the trimmed V and J ends, which lost 1 base and 1 base, there was a span of 13 bases. Germline loops: CDR1 SGHVS, CDR2 FNYEAQ. The CDR3 nucleotides read TGTGCCAGCAGCTTAGAAAAGGGGAGGGGGAACACTGAAGCTTTCTTT. Translating it yields CASSLEKGRGNTEAFF.

V is TRBV19 and J is TRBJ2-7; possibly TRBD2 for D (6 bases). V was clipped by 2 bases and J by 2 bases, with 13 bases between them. CDR1 is LNHDA, CDR2 SQIVND, per germline (reference sequence). The CDR3 consists of 15 residues. The CDR3 DNA is TGTGCCAGTAGTATACGGTCGGAGGGTCCCTACGAGCAGTACTTC. Protein: CASSIRSEGPYEQYF.

V gene TRBV5-8 combines with J gene TRBJ2-2, with 9 bases aligning to TRBD1. The junction had 10 bases not matched to a gene; V was cut back by 1 base and J by 0 bases. CDR3 length: 19 amino acids. CDR1 is SGHTS, CDR2 YDEGEE, per germline. This chain's CDR3 is CASSLNFGTGLSNTGELFF. The CDR3 DNA is TGTGCCAGCAGCTTGAATTTTGGGACAGGGTTATCGAACACCGGGGAGCTGTTTTTT.

This clone came up once. This chain connects TRBV27 to TRBJ2-3, with 13 bases that match TRBD2. Germline assignment: CDR1 MNHEY and CDR2 SMNVEV (reference sequence). This CDR3 region has 15 residues. J lost 7 bases, V lost 4 bases, and 5 bases had no gene match. The CDR3 spells CASSSTTSGRHTQYF. Written as DNA, the CDR3 is TGTGCCAGCAGTTCGACGACTAGCGGGAGGCATACGCAGTATTTT.

V gene TRBV2 combines with J gene TRBJ2-5; TRBD1 agrees at 12 bases. This CDR3 region has 18 residues. Germline V gene lookup returns CDR1 SNHLY and CDR2 FYNNEI. After removal of 5 bases from V and 5 bases from J, the junction contained 15 bases not matched to a gene. Written as DNA, the CDR3 is TGTGCCAGCAGTTTCCCGAATAGGGGGACAGGGGGCAGGGAGACCCAGTACTTC. It yields the protein CASSFPNRGTGGRETQYF.

V and J are TRBV4-1 and TRBJ2-7; the D gene is possibly TRBD1 (6 bases). Trimming pared 1 base from V and 3 bases from J, leaving 10 bases between. The CDR3 loop spans 14 amino acids. Germline V lookup: CDR1 MGHRA, CDR2 YSYEKL. For the CDR3, the DNA is TGCGCCAGCAGCCAAGGGCAGGGGAGCTACGAGCAGTACTTC. Translated, it gives CASSQGQGSYEQYF.

The rearrangement joins TRBV5-6 to TRBJ2-3, with D tentatively TRBD2 (6 bases). From germline, CDR1 is SGHDT and CDR2 YYEEEE. Deletions cut 1 base from V and 3 bases from J, with 12 bases between. This CDR3 is 15 amino acids long. This CDR3 is CASSLPREDTDTQYF. The DNA of the CDR3 is TGTGCCAGCAGCTTGCCGCGGGAAGATACAGATACGCAGTATTTT.

The chain joins TRBV29-1 to TRBJ1-1; D is uncertain. CDR3 size: 10 residues. Germline assignment: CDR1 SQVTM and CDR2 ANQGSEA. Trimming left V 7 bases short and J 1 base short, with 4 bases between. The DNA of the CDR3 is TGCAGCGCCCGGAACACTGAAGCTTTCTTT. It translates to CSARNTEAFF.

This clone appeared once. This chain links TRBV2 with TRBJ1-1, with 9 bases matching TRBD1. This CDR3 has 13 amino acids. Germline V gene sequence: CDR1 SNHLY, CDR2 FYNNEI. V shed 6 bases and J 7 bases; nucleotides not matched to a gene: 6. In DNA, the CDR3 is TGTGCCAGCAGGACACAGGGGGCTGGTGAAGCTTTCTTT. Its translation: CASRTQGAGEAFF.

The V gene is TRBV7-8, the J gene TRBJ1-1; D unclear. Trimming shortened V by 1 base and J by 2 bases, and 14 bases separated the two germline ends. This CDR3 is 16 amino acids long. CDR1 SGHVS and CDR2 FQNEAQ come from the germline V gene. The CDR3 bases are TGTGCCAGCAGCTTAGAAGTTAACAGAGTAAACACTGAAGCTTTCTTT. Translation gives CASSLEVNRVNTEAFF.

The table lists this clone with a few counts. The chain recombines TRBV6-5 with TRBJ1-5; D gene ambiguous. V lost 5 bases and J 6 bases, leaving 11 bases between the germline ends. Germline-derived CDR1 and CDR2 are MNHEY and SVGAGI. The CDR3 has 13 amino acids. CDR3 loop: CASSTTVGQPQHF. Here the CDR3 DNA reads TGTGCCAGCAGTACTACGGTAGGTCAGCCCCAGCATTTT.

The chain couples TRBV4-2 to TRBJ2-3; D remains unclear. This CDR3 spans 13 amino acids. V was pared by 4 bases and J by 5 bases, with 10 bases between. CDR1 is LGHNA and CDR2 is YNFKEQ in the germline V gene. The CDR3: CASSLTTGDTQYF. As DNA, the CDR3 is TGTGCCAGCAGCCTGACCACGGGAGATACGCAGTATTTT.

This clone occurred a few times. The rearrangement joins TRBV18 to TRBJ2-7; 8 bases match TRBD2. The CDR3 has 14 residues. Looked up from germline, CDR1 is KGHSH and CDR2 is LQKENI. Trimming cost V 3 bases and J 2 bases; bases outside gene matches: 3. The CDR3 nucleotides read TGTGCCAGCTCACCCACTAGCGGAACCTACGAGCAGTACTTC. It translates to CASSPTSGTYEQYF. Complete variable domain (other parts from reference TRBV18 and TRBJ2-7): NAGVMQNPRHLVRRRGQEARLRCSPMKGHSHVYWYRQLPEEGLKFMVYLQKENIIDESGMPKERFSAEFPKEGPSILRIQQVVRGDSAAYFCASSPTSGTYEQYFGPGTRLTVT.

Here the CDR3 DNA reads TGTGCCAGCAGTTGGGGGGGTGGGGACCCCCGTGGCTACACCTTC. This translates into CASSWGGGDPRGYTF. V is TRBV6-5 and J is TRBJ1-2, with a weak D call TRBD1 (5 bases). Between the trimmed V and J ends, which lost 4 bases and 7 bases, there was a span of 19 bases. CDR1 and CDR2 from the germline V gene are MNHEY and SVGAGI. The CDR3 loop spans 15 amino acids.

The chain uses TRBV14 and TRBJ1-2, with D maybe TRBD1 (6 bases). The CDR3 totals 13 residues. From germline, CDR1 is SGHDN and CDR2 FVKESK. The V and J ends lost 3 bases and 2 bases respectively, with 7 bases between them. The CDR3 DNA follows: TGTGCCAGCAGCCAGGGGGCCAACTATGGCTACACCTTC. Translation gives CASSQGANYGYTF.

As for this clone: Other DNA variants within this sample encode the same CDR3. V gene TRBV27 combines with J gene TRBJ2-3; D uncertain. Deletions cut 4 bases from V and 3 bases from J, with 5 bases between. The germline gives CDR1 MNHEY, CDR2 SMNVEV (reference sequence). The CDR3 sequence is 12 residues long. CDR3 residues: CASSSITDTQYF. CDR3 sequence (DNA): TGTGCCAGCAGTTCTATTACAGATACGCAGTATTTT.

V gene TRBV10-3 combines with J gene TRBJ2-1; the match to TRBD2 covers 10 bases. V lost 0 bases and J lost 4; bases outside the gene matches: 6. The length of the CDR3 is 17 residues. Germline V gene sequence: CDR1 ENHRY, CDR2 SYGVKD. The CDR3, as DNA: TGTGCCATCAGTGAGTCGGAGGGACTAGCGTTTTACAATGAGCAGTTCTTC. Its translation is CAISESEGLAFYNEQFF.

The chain recombines TRBV11-2 with TRBJ2-3; D not certain. Trimming cost V 3 bases and J 0 bases, with 13 bases left between them. CDR3 length: 16 residues. The V gene's germline CDR1 is SGHAT and CDR2 FQNNGV. For the CDR3, the DNA is TGTGCCAGCAGCTTCCAACTATACTCTAGCACAGATACGCAGTATTTT. It yields the protein CASSFQLYSSTDTQYF.

The CDR3 region has the DNA TGTGCCAGCAGTCCTCGGGAGTACACAGATACGCAGTATTTT. As protein: CASSPREYTDTQYF. This chain connects TRBV27 to TRBJ2-3; tentative D call: TRBD2 (6 bases). V was pared by 5 bases and J by 2 bases, with 11 bases between. CDR1 is MNHEY and CDR2 is SMNVEV in the germline V gene (reference sequence). The CDR3 contains 14 residues.

V gene TRBV4-3 combines with J gene TRBJ1-3; D not resolved. Germline V gene lookup returns CDR1 LGHNA and CDR2 YSLEER. The V end lost 0 bases, the J end lost 5 bases, and 11 bases lay between the germline ends. The CDR3 has 15 residues. CDR3 bases: TGCGCCAGCAGCCAAGATTCGGGTAGAAGAAACACCATATATTTT. It specifies CASSQDSGRRNTIYF.

This clone was seen only once. This rearrangement joins TRBV27 to TRBJ2-7; D remains unclear. V dropped 2 bases and J dropped 0 bases, with 14 bases sitting between them. Germline V CDR1 and CDR2: MNHEY, SMNVEV (reference sequence). The CDR3 sequence is 16 residues long. CDR3 region: CASSLLGAAFSYEQYF. CDR3 in DNA: TGTGCCAGCAGTTTACTGGGCGCTGCCTTCTCCTACGAGCAGTACTTC.

V and J are TRBV19 and TRBJ2-1; D might be TRBD2 (6 bases). The CDR3 is 14 amino acids. Germline CDR1 LNHDA, CDR2 SQIVND (reference sequence). Trimming removed 7 bases at V and 6 bases at J, with 16 bases between. CDR3 region: CASTEGISINEQFF. The CDR3 bases are TGTGCCAGTACGGAGGGGATCTCGATCAATGAGCAGTTCTTC.

The sample holds a few counts of this clone. The genes are TRBV12-5 and TRBJ2-1, with a weak D call TRBD2 (6 bases). V lost 5 bases to trimming and J lost 1 base, with 21 bases between them. The CDR3 totals 18 residues. CDR1 and CDR2 (germline): LGHNT, FRNRAP. The CDR3 bases are TGTGCTAGTGGTCCCCCGGCCAGGGAGGTCGGATCCTACAATGAGCAGTTCTTC. Its protein is CASGPPAREVGSYNEQFF.